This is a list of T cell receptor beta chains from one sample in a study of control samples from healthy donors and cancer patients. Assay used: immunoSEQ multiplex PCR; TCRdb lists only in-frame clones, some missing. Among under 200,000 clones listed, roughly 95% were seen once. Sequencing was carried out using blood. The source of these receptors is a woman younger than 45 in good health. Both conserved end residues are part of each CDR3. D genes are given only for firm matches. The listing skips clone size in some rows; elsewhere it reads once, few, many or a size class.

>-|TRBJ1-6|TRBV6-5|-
CASTAVLGGNSPLHF
TGTGCCAGCACGGCAGTCCTCGGGGGAAATTCACCCCTCCACTTT
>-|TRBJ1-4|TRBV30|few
CAWSLLREKLFF
TGTGCCTGGAGTTTGTTGCGGGAAAAACTGTTTTTT
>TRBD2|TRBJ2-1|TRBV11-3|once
CASSLGGTSGRVPYNEQFF
TGTGCCAGCAGCTTAGGCGGGACTAGCGGGAGGGTACCCTACAATGAGCAGTTCTTC
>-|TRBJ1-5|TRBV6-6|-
CASSPIRGDVLQPQHF
TGTGCCAGCAGCCCCATTCGTGGGGACGTTCTTCAGCCCCAGCATTTT
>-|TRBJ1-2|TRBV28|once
CASSPGGRAHYGYTF
TGTGCCAGCAGTCCGGGAGGGAGGGCCCACTATGGCTACACCTTC
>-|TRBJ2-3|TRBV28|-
CASRGAEGRSDTQYF
TGTGCCAGCAGAGGGGCGGAAGGGAGGTCGGATACGCAGTATTTT
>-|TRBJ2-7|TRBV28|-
CASSFSGNEQYF
TGTGCCAGCAGTTTCTCGGGGAACGAGCAGTACTTC
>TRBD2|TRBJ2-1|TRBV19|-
CATSGLAGPNVEQFF
TGTGCCACCTCCGGACTAGCGGGACCCAATGTAGAGCAGTTCTTC
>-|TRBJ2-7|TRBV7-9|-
CASSLLHEQYF
TGTGCCAGCAGCCTACTTCACGAGCAGTACTTC
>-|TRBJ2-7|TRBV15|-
CATSRDIGSSSYEQYF
TGTGCCACCAGCAGAGATATTGGCAGTTCGTCCTACGAGCAGTACTTC
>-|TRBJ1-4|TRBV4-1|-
CASSRARDEKLFF
TGCGCCAGCAGCCGGGCTAGGGATGAAAAACTGTTTTTT
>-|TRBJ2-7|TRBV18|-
CASSTGIHEQYF
TGTGCCAGCTCAACAGGGATCCACGAGCAGTACTTC
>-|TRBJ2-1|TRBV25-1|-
CASSEGNEQFF
TGTGCCAGCAGTGAAGGTAATGAGCAGTTCTTC
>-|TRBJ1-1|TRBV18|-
CASSPHSGGLTEAFF
TGTGCCAGCTCACCACACTCCGGGGGGCTCACTGAAGCTTTCTTT
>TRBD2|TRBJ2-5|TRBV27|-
CASSTGLAGGETQYF
TGTGCCAGCAGTACCGGACTAGCGGGGGGAGAGACCCAGTACTTC
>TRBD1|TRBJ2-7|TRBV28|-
CASSSPAGQGYEQYF
TGTGCCAGCAGTTCCCCCGCGGGACAGGGATACGAGCAGTACTTC
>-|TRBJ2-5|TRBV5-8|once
CASSGSSAETQYF
TGTGCCAGCAGCGGAAGCAGTGCGGAGACCCAGTACTTC
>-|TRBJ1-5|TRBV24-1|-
CATSDSGSGNQPQHF
TGTGCCACCAGTGATTCGGGGAGTGGCAATCAGCCCCAGCATTTT
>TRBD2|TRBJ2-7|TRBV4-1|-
CASSQRETSGGLLSYEQYF
TGCGCCAGCAGCCAACGAGAGACTAGCGGGGGGTTACTCTCCTACGAGCAGTACTTC
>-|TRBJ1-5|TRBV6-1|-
CASSELGGGAPQHF
TGTGCCAGCAGTGAATTAGGTGGGGGTGCGCCCCAGCATTTT
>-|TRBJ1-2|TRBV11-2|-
CASSWDGQVGYTF
TGTGCCAGCAGCTGGGACGGCCAAGTAGGCTACACCTTC
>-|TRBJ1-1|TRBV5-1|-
CASSLHQVNTEAFF
TGCGCCAGCAGTCTGCATCAGGTGAACACTGAAGCTTTCTTT
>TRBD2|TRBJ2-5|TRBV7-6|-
CASSGDGTRQETQYF
TGTGCCAGCAGCGGGGACGGGACTAGACAAGAGACCCAGTACTTC
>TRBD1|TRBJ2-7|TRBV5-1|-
CASSSGTGMVLQYF
TGCGCCAGCAGCTCCGGGACAGGAATGGTGCTGCAGTACTTC
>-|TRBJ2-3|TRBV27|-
CASASQGGLTDTQYF
TGTGCCAGCGCGTCCCAGGGGGGGCTAACAGATACGCAGTATTTT
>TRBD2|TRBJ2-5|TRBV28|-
CASSTYGGSRETQYF
TGTGCCAGCAGTACGTACGGCGGGAGTAGAGAGACCCAGTACTTC
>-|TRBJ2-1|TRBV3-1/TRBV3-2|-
CASSQSGVNEQFF
TGTGCCAGCAGCCAGTCAGGGGTAAATGAGCAGTTCTTC
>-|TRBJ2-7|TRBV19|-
CASSILSRGLGEQYF
TGTGCCAGTAGTATTCTTTCCCGGGGGCTAGGCGAGCAGTACTTC
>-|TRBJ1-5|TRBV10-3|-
CAISEWEAFNQPQHF
TGTGCCATCAGTGAATGGGAGGCGTTCAATCAGCCCCAGCATTTT
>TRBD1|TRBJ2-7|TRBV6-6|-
CASIRGTDAYEQYF
TGTGCCAGCATTAGAGGGACAGACGCCTACGAGCAGTACTTC
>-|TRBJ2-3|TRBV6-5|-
CASRQARGADTQYF
TGTGCCAGCAGACAGGCCAGGGGGGCAGATACGCAGTATTTT
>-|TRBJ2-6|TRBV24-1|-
CATMGAGGANVLTF
TGTGCCACCATGGGGGCTGGAGGGGCCAACGTCCTGACTTTC
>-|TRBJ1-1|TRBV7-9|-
CASSLSLNTEAFF
TGTGCCAGCAGCTTATCTCTTAACACTGAAGCTTTCTTT
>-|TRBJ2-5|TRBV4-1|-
CASSQDERQEETQYF
TGCGCCAGCAGCCAAGATGAGAGGCAGGAAGAGACCCAGTACTTC
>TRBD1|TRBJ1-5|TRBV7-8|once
CASSAPQGIQPQHF
TGTGCCAGCAGCGCACCACAGGGGATTCAGCCCCAGCATTTT
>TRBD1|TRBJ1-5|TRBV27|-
CASSQGGIGNQPQHF
TGTGCCAGCAGTCAGGGGGGTATTGGCAATCAGCCCCAGCATTTT
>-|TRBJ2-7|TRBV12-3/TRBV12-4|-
CASSPRPRYEQYF
TGTGCCAGCAGTCCCCGTCCCCGCTACGAGCAGTACTTC
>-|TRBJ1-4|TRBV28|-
CASSTTLEKLFF
TGTGCCAGCAGCACTACACTTGAAAAACTGTTTTTT
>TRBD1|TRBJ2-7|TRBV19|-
CASSIGTDYEQYF
TGTGCCAGTAGTATCGGGACAGACTACGAGCAGTACTTC
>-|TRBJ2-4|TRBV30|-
CAWSVETTLGDIQYF
TGTGCCTGGAGTGTAGAGACCACATTGGGAGACATTCAGTACTTC
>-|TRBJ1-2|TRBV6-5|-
CASIGSTGYTF
TGTGCCAGCATTGGGTCGACCGGCTACACCTTC
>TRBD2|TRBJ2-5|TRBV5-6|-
CASSLIAGRAETQYF
TGTGCCAGCAGCTTAATCGCAGGGAGGGCAGAGACCCAGTACTTC